This TCR beta chain was identified in a study of T-cell reconstitution after alpha-beta-depleted transplantation in children. Study outcomes and limitations: A year post-transplant, T-cell counts and diversity derived mostly from newly produced T cells. The study reportedly traced alpha-beta T cells about two months after transplant to several hundred expanded graft clones. After transplant, high TCRbeta diversity at day 60 in some patients arose from surviving recipient T cells and thymic progenitors.

Using unique molecular identifiers, the investigators prepared the TCRbeta library. TCRdb re-analysed the PCR reads in MiXCR, keeping a single row per CDR3 protein. The table records hundreds of thousands of distinct CDR3 sequences, approximately 11% of them present only once. On this clonotype itself: The antigen is unknown.

The CDR3 is made up of 12 amino acids. V lost 6 bases and J lost 3, with 8 bases in between. The clonotype was recovered from a child under two years old with acute myeloid leukemia, due to receive a stem cell transplant. Sequences were derived from PBMCs, sampled before TCRalphabeta/CD19-depleted stem cell transplant. The chain joins TRBV12-3 or TRBV12-4 to TRBJ1-2, with unresolved D. In DNA, the CDR3 is TGTGCCAGCAGCAGTTTCGACTATGGCTACACCTTC. It encodes CASSSFDYGYTF.